Listed here are 21 T cell receptor beta chains from one sample, sequenced in a study of graft-versus-host responses after intestinal transplantation (dated by TCRdb to about 2021). The library was prepared using the immunoSEQ multiplex PCR assay. The source is immuneACCESS, and TCRdb retained only in-frame sequences with V and J called. Part of the clones is not carried over; for the studies checked, unresolved V genes explain less than half of this, and the remainder is unexplained. This sample is represented by some 120,000 clones; about nine tenths of them were singletons. Together, the top ten hold roughly 0.2% of the sample. The time point label on this specimen signifies: cells obtained before transplantation from donor or recipient. Their antigens are not known. This sample comprised unstimulated CD4+ T cells sorted from spleen or lymph node cells, obtained before intestinal transplant. All receptors come from a human donor who received an intestinal transplant.

This clone was seen just once. CDR3 sequence (DNA): TGTGCCTGGAGTGTACCTAGCGGGAGGGGTCGGAGCACAGATACGCAGTATTTT. Protein: CAWSVPSGRGRSTDTQYF. This sequence joins TRBV30 and TRBJ2-3; 12 bases fit TRBD2. The CDR3 is 18 amino acids. J gave up 0 bases and V 0 bases, and 7 bases lay outside the gene matches. Germline assignment: CDR1 GTSNPN and CDR2 SVGIG (reference sequence).

This rearrangement joins TRBV27 to TRBJ2-3; TRBD2 agrees at 12 bases. Unmatched junction bases numbered 5, after V lost 3 bases and J lost 1 base. CDR1 is MNHEY and CDR2 is SMNVEV in the germline V gene (reference sequence). The CDR3 has 17 residues. The CDR3 reads CASSFLAGGQRTDTQYF. The DNA for the CDR3 is TGTGCCAGCAGTTTTCTAGCGGGAGGGCAACGCACAGATACGCAGTATTTT.

V gene TRBV5-1 combines with J gene TRBJ2-5, with TRBD2 as a possible D gene (5 bases). CDR1 and CDR2 from the germline V gene are SGHRS and YFSETQ. V lost 5 bases, J lost 5 bases, and 19 bases lay in between. The CDR3 is 15 amino acids. CDR3 DNA: TGCGCCAGCAGGTCCGACTTACCGAGGGTGGAGACCCAGTACTTC. Translating gives CASRSDLPRVETQYF.

J is TRBJ2-1 and V is TRBV5-1; 11 nucleotides align to TRBD2. The V and J ends lost 0 bases and 4 bases, in that order; junction bases with no gene match: 6. The CDR3 runs to 17 residues. The germline gives CDR1 SGHRS, CDR2 YFSETQ. CDR3 protein: CASSLAASGRSYNEQFF. The CDR3 bases are TGCGCCAGCAGCTTGGCCGCTAGCGGGAGGTCATACAATGAGCAGTTCTTC.

The rearrangement links TRBV19 to TRBJ2-3; 9 bases fit TRBD2. The CDR3 consists of 16 residues. The trim removed 3 bases at V and 2 bases at J, leaving 6 bases unmatched. Germline CDR1 and CDR2: LNHDA and SQIVND (reference sequence). CDR3 residues: CASSILAGPSTDTQYF. CDR3 DNA sequence: TGTGCCAGTAGTATCCTAGCGGGGCCCTCCACAGATACGCAGTATTTT.

The rearrangement joins TRBV6-5 to TRBJ2-7; 8 nucleotides align to TRBD1. With V trimmed by 5 bases and J by 2 bases, 2 bases remained unmatched. This CDR3 has 13 amino acids. Germline CDR1 and CDR2: MNHEY and SVGAGI. CDR3 amino acids: CASSTRGPYEQYF. CDR3 nucleotides: TGTGCCAGCAGTACCAGGGGGCCCTACGAGCAGTACTTC.

The rearrangement links TRBV4-1 to TRBJ2-3, with a possible D match to TRBD1 (6 bases). V lost 1 base and J 0 bases, leaving 14 bases between the germline ends. Germline V gives CDR1 MGHRA, CDR2 YSYEKL. The CDR3 loop spans 17 amino acids. CDR3 sequence (DNA): TGCGCCAGCAGCCAAGGGACAGCTATCTCTAGCACAGATACGCAGTATTTT. Amino acid sequence: CASSQGTAISSTDTQYF.

The V gene is TRBV7-9, the J gene TRBJ2-5, with 14 bases identical to TRBD2. The germline CDR1 and CDR2 sequences are SEHNR and FQNEAQ (reference sequence). The V segment lost 4 bases and the J segment 5 bases; nucleotides outside the gene matches: 9. This CDR3 is 17 amino acids long. The CDR3 is CASSSGLAGALVETQYF. DNA for the CDR3: TGTGCCAGCAGCTCGGGACTAGCGGGAGCTTTGGTGGAGACCCAGTACTTC.

The rearrangement joins TRBV28 to TRBJ1-5; TRBD1 matches 7 bases. CDR1 MDHEN and CDR2 SYDVKM come from the germline V gene. The CDR3 covers 14 residues. The trim removed 5 bases at V and 7 bases at J, leaving 8 bases unmatched. This CDR3 is CASSADRLRQPQHF. CDR3 bases: TGTGCCAGCAGTGCGGACAGGCTCCGGCAGCCCCAGCATTTT.

The CDR3 DNA sequence: TGCGCCAGCAGCCAAGCAAGTTTCGGACAGCTCTACGAGCAGTACTTC. Its translation is CASSQASFGQLYEQYF. The chain combines TRBV4-1 with TRBJ2-7; D is possibly TRBD1 (6 bases). This CDR3 has 16 amino acids. V lost 1 base and J lost 3, with 16 bases in between. The germline V gene encodes CDR1 MGHRA and CDR2 YSYEKL.

This chain uses TRBV19 with TRBJ1-1; D not resolved. The CDR3 runs 13 residues. Germline V gene sequence: CDR1 LNHDA, CDR2 SQIVND (reference sequence). V was trimmed by 0 bases and J by 0 bases, leaving 2 bases between them. Here the CDR3 reads CASSIDVNTEAFF. The CDR3 DNA reads TGTGCCAGTAGTATAGACGTGAACACTGAAGCTTTCTTT.

This clone showed up just once. The CDR3 nucleotides read TGTGCCAGCAGCTTAAGGGGACAGCCGAACACTGAAGCTTTCTTT. It encodes CASSLRGQPNTEAFF. V is TRBV7-2 and J is TRBJ1-1, with TRBD1 matching 7 bases. Germline V gives CDR1 SGHTA, CDR2 FQGNSA. J gave up 1 base and V 2 bases, and 4 bases lay outside the gene matches. The CDR3 has 15 amino acids.

The J gene is TRBJ1-1, the V gene TRBV28; D might be TRBD1 (5 bases). This CDR3 has 14 amino acids. V was trimmed by 3 bases and J by 4 bases, leaving 12 bases between them. Per germline, CDR1 MDHEN and CDR2 SYDVKM. The CDR3 sequence is CASSFGGPVTEAFF. Here the CDR3 DNA reads TGTGCCAGCAGTTTCGGGGGTCCCGTCACTGAAGCTTTCTTT. Drawing the rest from reference TRBV28 and TRBJ1-1, the complete variable domain is DVKVTQSSRYLVKRTGEKVFLECVQDMDHENMFWYRQDPGLGLRLIYFSYDVKMKEKGDIPEGYSVSREKKERFSLILESASTNQTSMYLCASSFGGPVTEAFFGQGTRLTVV.

For the CDR3, the DNA is TGTGCCAGCAGTTTACGGGGGACTAGCTCCAGGGGATACGAGCAGTACTTC. Amino acid sequence: CASSLRGTSSRGYEQYF. The V gene is TRBV28, the J gene TRBJ2-7, with 9 nucleotides matching TRBD2. The CDR3 contains 17 residues. Germline CDR1 is MDHEN and CDR2 is SYDVKM. Trimming took 2 bases from V and 4 from J; bases not matched to a gene: 12.

The chain uses TRBV18 and TRBJ2-7; 7 bases agree with TRBD1. This CDR3 has 15 residues. The V gene end was trimmed by 5 bases and the J gene end by 0 bases; junction bases not matched to a gene: 7. Germline V lookup: CDR1 KGHSH, CDR2 LQKENI. The CDR3 DNA reads as TGTGCCAGCTCAACCAGGGGGTCGGTCTCCTACGAGCAGTACTTC. It encodes CASSTRGSVSYEQYF.

The chain carries TRBV19 and TRBJ2-7, with 11 bases matching TRBD2. V lost 5 bases, J lost 4 bases, and 7 bases stayed unmatched. CDR3 size: 15 residues. CDR1 is LNHDA and CDR2 is SQIVND in the germline V gene (reference sequence). CDR3 protein: CASSVTGLAVYEQYF. As DNA, the CDR3 is TGTGCCAGTAGTGTCACGGGACTAGCGGTTTACGAGCAGTACTTC.

A single count supports this clone. The gene calls are TRBV7-6 and TRBJ1-1, with D possibly matching TRBD1 (5 bases). Germline assignment: CDR1 SGHVS and CDR2 FNYEAQ. V lost 1 base, J lost 2 bases, and 8 bases lay in between. The CDR3 totals 14 residues. CDR3 protein: CASSLGTKNTEAFF. The DNA of the CDR3 is TGTGCCAGCAGCTTAGGGACAAAAAACACTGAAGCTTTCTTT.

The CDR3 DNA sequence: TGTGCCAGCAGCTTGGGGCGACTAGCGGGAGTGCATGAGCAGTTCTTC. This gives the protein CASSLGRLAGVHEQFF. V usage is TRBV5-8 and J usage is TRBJ2-1; 12 bases fit TRBD2. The V gene's germline CDR1 is SGHTS and CDR2 YDEGEE. This CDR3 comprises 16 residues. V lost 0 bases, J lost 8 bases, and 6 bases stayed unmatched.

This chain connects TRBV7-6 to TRBJ2-3; tentatively, D is TRBD2 (7 bases). This CDR3 contains 16 residues. The V gene lost 3 bases and the J gene lost 2 bases, with 15 bases spanning the gap. The germline V gene encodes CDR1 SGHVS and CDR2 FNYEAQ. The chain's CDR3 is CASSFRGDTLTDTQYF. The DNA for the CDR3 is TGTGCCAGCAGCTTTCGGGGGGACACGCTCACAGATACGCAGTATTTT.

This clone was found once. This chain uses TRBV7-9 with TRBJ2-3, with D perhaps matching TRBD2 (5 bases). Germline lookup yields CDR1 SEHNR and CDR2 FQNEAQ (reference sequence). V gave up 3 bases and J gave up 4 bases, with 14 bases separating them. This CDR3 comprises 15 residues. The CDR3 DNA reads as TGTGCCAGCAGCTTCCTAGCCGGTGTAGCAGATACGCAGTATTTT. It codes for CASSFLAGVADTQYF. The full variable domain, completed using reference TRBV7-9 and TRBJ2-3, is DTGVSQNPRHKITKRGQNVTFRCDPISEHNRLYWYRQTLGQGPEFLTYFQNEAQLEKSRLLSDRFSAERPKGSFSTLEIQRTEQGDSAMYLCASSFLAGVADTQYFGPGTRLTVL.

CDR3 sequence reads: CASSVVGGMGTDTQYF. CDR3 in DNA: TGTGCCAGCAGCGTAGTAGGAGGGATGGGCACAGATACGCAGTATTTT. The J gene is TRBJ2-3, the V gene TRBV9; possibly TRBD2 for D (6 bases). Trimming pared 0 bases from V and 1 base from J, leaving 12 bases between. This CDR3 spans 16 amino acids. CDR1 SGDLS and CDR2 YYNGEE come from the germline V gene.